This TCR beta chain was documented in a study of T cells in localized non-small cell lung cancer. Study-level findings and limits: Uninvolved adjacent lung showed the highest T cell clonality, exceeding tumor.

On this clone itself: Its antigen is unknown.

The method was immunoSEQ multiplex PCR; TCRdb's version includes in-frame clones alone and lacks a portion of them. The sample holds over a thousand clones, 20% to 25% seen once. Germline CDR1 SGHNT, CDR2 YENEEA. With 3 bases removed from V and 0 bases from J, the gap between germline ends came to 11 bases. This CDR3 has 15 amino acids. The specimen was lung tumor tissue, collected before any cancer treatment. The TCR sequence derives from a female donor of 60 years or more with stage II lung adenocarcinoma. The V gene is TRBV11-3, the J gene TRBJ1-1; D is undetermined. CDR3 DNA: TGTGCCAGCAGCTTGCCCGCCGCGGTGAACACTGAAGCTTTCTTT. This encodes CASSLPAAVNTEAFF.